This T cell receptor (beta chain) was observed in a study of blood T cell repertoires in COVID-19. Study details: PBMCs, B-cell-depleted T cells, or T cells provided the cDNA or gDNA that made up the material.

The CDR3 loop spans 15 amino acids. With V trimmed by 3 bases and J by 1 base, 1 base remained unmatched. Germline V gene lookup returns CDR1 MRHNA and CDR2 SNTAGT. Per the authors' pipeline: Reference gene primer amplification yielded estimated nucleated cell counts. Clones were read by immunoSEQ multiplex PCR, and TCRdb kept only the in-frame ones, dropping some. Clonal size and the V and J genes are those of that table, whereas D and trimming came from the DNA. The sample has approximately 110,000 clones, about three quarters seen once. The origin of this receptor is a human donor with acute or convalescent COVID-19. The donor label of this sample is uncertain. The sample consisted of peripheral blood. The J gene is TRBJ2-3, the V gene TRBV6-4, with 10 bases identical to TRBD2. CDR3 region: CASSETSGGTDTQYF. The CDR3 DNA sequence: TGTGCCAGCAGTGAAACTAGCGGGGGCACAGATACGCAGTATTTT.